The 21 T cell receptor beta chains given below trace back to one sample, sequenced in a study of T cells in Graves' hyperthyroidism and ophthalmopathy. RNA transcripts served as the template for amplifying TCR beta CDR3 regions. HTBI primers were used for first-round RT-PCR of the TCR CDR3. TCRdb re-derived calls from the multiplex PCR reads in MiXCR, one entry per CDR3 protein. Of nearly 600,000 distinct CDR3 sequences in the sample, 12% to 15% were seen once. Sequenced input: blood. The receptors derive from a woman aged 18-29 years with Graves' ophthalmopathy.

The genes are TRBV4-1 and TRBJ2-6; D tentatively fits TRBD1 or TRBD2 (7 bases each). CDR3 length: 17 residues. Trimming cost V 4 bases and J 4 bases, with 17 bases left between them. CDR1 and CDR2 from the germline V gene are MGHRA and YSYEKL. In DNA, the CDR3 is TGCGCCAGCAGCCCCCGGGGAGGGGGCGGAGGGGCCAACGTCCTGACTTTC. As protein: CASSPRGGGGGANVLTF.

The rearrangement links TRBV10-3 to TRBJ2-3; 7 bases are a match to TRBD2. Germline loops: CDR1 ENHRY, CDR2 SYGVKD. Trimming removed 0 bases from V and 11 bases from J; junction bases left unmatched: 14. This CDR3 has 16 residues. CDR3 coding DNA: TGTGCCATCAGTGAGTCCTTGGCGGGAGTTTCAAGTAAGCAGTATTTT. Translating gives CAISESLAGVSSKQYF.

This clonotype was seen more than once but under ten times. CDR3 DNA sequence: TGTGCCAGCAGCCTCATGACTAGCGGGGGGTACAATGAGCAGTTCTTC. This translates into CASSLMTSGGYNEQFF. The rearrangement links TRBV7-2 to TRBJ2-1; 13 bases align to TRBD2. V dropped 5 bases and J dropped 4; count of bases not matched to a gene: 5. This CDR3 is built from 16 residues. Germline assignment: CDR1 SGHTA and CDR2 FQGNSA.

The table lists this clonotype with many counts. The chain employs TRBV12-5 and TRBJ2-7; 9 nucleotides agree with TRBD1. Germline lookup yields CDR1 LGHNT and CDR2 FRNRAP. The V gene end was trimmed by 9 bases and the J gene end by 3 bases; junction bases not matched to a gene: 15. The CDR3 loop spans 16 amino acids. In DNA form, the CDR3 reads TGTGCTAGGACTACAGGGGGCAACGTCCCCCTCTACGAGCAGTACTTC. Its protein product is CARTTGGNVPLYEQYF. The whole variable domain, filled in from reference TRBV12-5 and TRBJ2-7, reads DARVTQTPRHKVTEMGQEVTMRCQPILGHNTVFWYRQTMMQGLELLAYFRNRAPLDDSGMPKDRFSAEMPDATLATLKIQPSEPRDSAVYFCARTTGGNVPLYEQYFGPGTRLTVT.

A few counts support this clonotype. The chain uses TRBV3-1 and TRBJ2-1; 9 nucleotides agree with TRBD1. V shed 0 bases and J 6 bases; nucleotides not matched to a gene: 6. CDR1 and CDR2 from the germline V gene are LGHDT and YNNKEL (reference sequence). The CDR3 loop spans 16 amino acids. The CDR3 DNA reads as TGTGCCAGCAGCCAAGAGGACAGGGGATACGCCAATGAGCAGTTCTTC. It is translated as CASSQEDRGYANEQFF.

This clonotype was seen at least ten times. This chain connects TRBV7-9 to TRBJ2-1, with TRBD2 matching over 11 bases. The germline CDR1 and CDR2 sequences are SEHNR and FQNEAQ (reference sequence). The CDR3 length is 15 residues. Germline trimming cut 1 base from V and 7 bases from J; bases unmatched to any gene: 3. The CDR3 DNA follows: TGTGCCAGCAGCTTAGTGGGACTAGCGGTAAATGAGCAGTTCTTC. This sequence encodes CASSLVGLAVNEQFF.

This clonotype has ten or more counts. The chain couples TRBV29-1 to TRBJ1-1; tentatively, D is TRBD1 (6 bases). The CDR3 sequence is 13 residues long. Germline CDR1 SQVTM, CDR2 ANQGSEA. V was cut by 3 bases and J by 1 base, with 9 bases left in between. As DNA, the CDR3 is TGCAGCGTTGAGGCGGGGGCGAACACTGAAGCTTTCTTT. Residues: CSVEAGANTEAFF.

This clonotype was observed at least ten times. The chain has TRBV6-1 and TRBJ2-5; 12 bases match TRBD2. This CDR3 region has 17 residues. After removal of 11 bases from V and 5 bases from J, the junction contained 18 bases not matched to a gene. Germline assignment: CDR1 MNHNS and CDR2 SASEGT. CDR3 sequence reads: CASTQGLAGGIGETQYF. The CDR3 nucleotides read TGTGCCTCCACCCAAGGGCTAGCGGGAGGGATTGGTGAGACCCAGTACTTC.

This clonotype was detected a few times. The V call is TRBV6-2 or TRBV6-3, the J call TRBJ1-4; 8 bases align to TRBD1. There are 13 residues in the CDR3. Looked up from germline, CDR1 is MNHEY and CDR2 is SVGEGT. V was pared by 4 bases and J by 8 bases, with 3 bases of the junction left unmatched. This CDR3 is CASSSRDREKLFF. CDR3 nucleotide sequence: TGTGCCAGCAGTTCCCGGGACAGGGAAAAACTGTTTTTT.

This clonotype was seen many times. CDR3 sequence: CSVEAGQGHPYEQYF. In nucleotides, the CDR3 is TGCAGCGTTGAAGCGGGACAGGGGCATCCCTACGAGCAGTACTTC. J is TRBJ2-7 and V is TRBV29-1; 10 bases match TRBD1. J was trimmed by 2 bases and V by 1 base; bases with no gene match: 5. CDR1 SQVTM and CDR2 ANQGSEA come from the germline V gene. The CDR3 has 15 residues.

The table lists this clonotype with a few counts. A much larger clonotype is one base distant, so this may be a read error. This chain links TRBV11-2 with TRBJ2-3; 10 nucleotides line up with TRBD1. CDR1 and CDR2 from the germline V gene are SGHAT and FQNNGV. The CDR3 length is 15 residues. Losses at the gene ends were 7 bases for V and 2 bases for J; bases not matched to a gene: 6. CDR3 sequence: CASNRGQGVTDTQYF. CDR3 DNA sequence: TGTGCCAGCAATCGAGGACAGGGGGTCACAGATACGCAGTATTTT.

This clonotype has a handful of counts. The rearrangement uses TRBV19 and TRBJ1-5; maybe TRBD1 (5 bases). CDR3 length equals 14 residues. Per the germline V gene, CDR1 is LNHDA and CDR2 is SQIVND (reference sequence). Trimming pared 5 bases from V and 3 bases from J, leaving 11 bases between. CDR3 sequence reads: CASSDHRPNQPQHF. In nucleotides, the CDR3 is TGTGCCAGTAGTGATCACAGGCCCAATCAGCCCCAGCATTTT.

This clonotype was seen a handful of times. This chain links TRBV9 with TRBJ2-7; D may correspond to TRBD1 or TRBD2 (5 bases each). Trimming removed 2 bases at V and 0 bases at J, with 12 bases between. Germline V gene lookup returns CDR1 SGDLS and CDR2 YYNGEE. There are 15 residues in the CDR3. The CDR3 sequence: CASSVRDGDSYEQYF. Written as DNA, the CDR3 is TGTGCCAGCAGCGTGAGGGACGGCGACTCCTACGAGCAGTACTTC.

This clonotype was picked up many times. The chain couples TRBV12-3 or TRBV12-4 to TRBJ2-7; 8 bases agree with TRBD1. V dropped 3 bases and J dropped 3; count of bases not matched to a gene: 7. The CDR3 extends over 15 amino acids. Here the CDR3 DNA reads TGTGCCAGCAGTTTTGGGGGCAGGGGGCTCTACGAGCAGTACTTC. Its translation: CASSFGGRGLYEQYF.

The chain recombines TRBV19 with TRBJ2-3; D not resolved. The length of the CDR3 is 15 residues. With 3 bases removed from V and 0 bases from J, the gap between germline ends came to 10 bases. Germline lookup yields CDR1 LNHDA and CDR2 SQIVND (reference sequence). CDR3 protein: CASSMGQTSTDTQYF. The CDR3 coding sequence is TGTGCCAGTAGTATGGGTCAGACTAGCACAGATACGCAGTATTTT.

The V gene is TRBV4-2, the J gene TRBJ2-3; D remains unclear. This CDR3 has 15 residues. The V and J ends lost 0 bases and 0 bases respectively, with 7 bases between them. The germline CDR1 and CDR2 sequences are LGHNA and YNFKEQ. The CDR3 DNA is TGTGCCAGCAGCCAAGATTACGGGAGCACAGATACGCAGTATTTT. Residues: CASSQDYGSTDTQYF.

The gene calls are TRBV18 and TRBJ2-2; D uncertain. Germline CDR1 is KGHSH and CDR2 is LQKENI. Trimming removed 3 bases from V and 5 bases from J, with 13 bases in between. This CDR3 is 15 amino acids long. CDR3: CASSPRQSGTGELFF. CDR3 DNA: TGTGCCAGCTCACCTCGTCAGTCCGGGACCGGGGAGCTGTTTTTT.

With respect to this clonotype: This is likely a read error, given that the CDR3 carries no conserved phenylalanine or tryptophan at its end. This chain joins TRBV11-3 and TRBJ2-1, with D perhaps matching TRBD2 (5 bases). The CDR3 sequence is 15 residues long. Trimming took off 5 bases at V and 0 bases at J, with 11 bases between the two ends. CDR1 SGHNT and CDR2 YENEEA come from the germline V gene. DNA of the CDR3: TGTGCCAGCAGCCTAAAAGGGAGCTCCTACAATGAGCAGTTCCTC. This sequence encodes CASSLKGSSYNEQFL.

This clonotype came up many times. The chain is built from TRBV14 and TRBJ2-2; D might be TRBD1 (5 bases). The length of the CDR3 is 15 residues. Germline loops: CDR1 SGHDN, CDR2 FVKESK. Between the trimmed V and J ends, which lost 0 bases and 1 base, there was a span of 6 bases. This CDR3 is CASSQDRVNTGELFF. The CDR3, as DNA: TGTGCCAGCAGCCAAGACAGGGTGAACACCGGGGAGCTGTTTTTT.

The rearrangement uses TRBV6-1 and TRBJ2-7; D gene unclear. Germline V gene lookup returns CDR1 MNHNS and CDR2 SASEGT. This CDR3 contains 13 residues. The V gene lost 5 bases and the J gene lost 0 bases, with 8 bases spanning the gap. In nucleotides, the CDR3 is TGTGCCAGCAGTATCACTGACTCCTACGAGCAGTACTTC. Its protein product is CASSITDSYEQYF.

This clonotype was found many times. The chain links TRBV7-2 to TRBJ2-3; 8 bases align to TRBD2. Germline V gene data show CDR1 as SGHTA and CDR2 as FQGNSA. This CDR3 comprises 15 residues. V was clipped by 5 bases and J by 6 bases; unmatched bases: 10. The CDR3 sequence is CASSPRGGGSDTQYF. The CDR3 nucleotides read TGTGCCAGCAGCCCCCGGGGGGGCGGGAGTGATACGCAGTATTTT.